The T cell receptor (beta chain) under discussion was sequenced for a study of cytomegalovirus exposure and HLA in healthy donors. Whole-study results and caveats: Beyond CMV serostatus, there was no information to go on about immune exposure. Likely technical artifact: a cluster of highly shared sequence variants. Reported results showed that the classifier diagnosed cytomegalovirus status with high specificity and sensitivity. For TCR beta chains, V- and J-gene trimming was later linked to a missense DCLRE1C variant.

Regarding this clone: The antigen is unknown.

The V segment lost 7 bases and the J segment 3 bases; nucleotides outside the gene matches: 12. There are 15 residues in the CDR3. Germline-derived CDR1 and CDR2 are MDHEN and SYDVKM. The PCR used 60 Vbeta and 13 Jbeta primers. The repertoire was sequenced with immunoSEQ multiplex PCR; TCRdb's copy has only in-frame clones and lacks some. This sample contains tens of thousands of clones. The chain couples TRBV28 to TRBJ2-7; 7 nucleotides align to TRBD2. Sequenced material: PBMCs. The source of this sequence is a female donor in good health and CMV-seropositive. CDR3 in amino acids: CASTSGGGPLYEQYF. The CDR3 nucleotides read TGTGCCAGCACCTCGGGGGGAGGTCCCCTCTACGAGCAGTACTTC.